The 13 T cell receptor beta chains below were found in one sample sequenced in a study of T cells in Graves' hyperthyroidism and ophthalmopathy (dated by TCRdb to between 2018 and 2021). To prepare the library, multiplex PCR was applied. The data were produced on an Illumina HiSeq 2000. The TCR beta CDR3 regions were amplified from the RNA transcripts. A first-round RT-PCR of the TCR CDR3 used the HTBI primer set with the Qiagen OneStep RT-PCR kit. TCRdb itself trimmed the public reads at Q25 with fastp, ran MiXCR and retained productive beta chains. A single entry per CDR3 protein holds the most common genes and DNA from its merged rows. This sample gives 350,000 to 400,000 distinct CDR3 sequences in total; over 15% of them show up just once. About 3.7% of the sample is held by the ten biggest clonotypes. Sequencing was carried out using blood. These receptors all come from a woman between 18 and 30 years old with Graves' hyperthyroidism.

This clonotype was observed many times. The CDR3 reads CSARDRVASNQPQHF. The DNA of the CDR3 is TGCAGTGCTAGAGACAGGGTGGCAAGCAATCAGCCCCAGCATTTT. This chain uses TRBV20-1 with TRBJ1-5; D may be TRBD1 (5 bases). This CDR3 contains 15 residues. Trimming cost V 0 bases and J 1 base, with 10 bases left between them. Germline V CDR1 and CDR2: DFQATT, SNEGSKA (reference sequence).

The table lists this clonotype with many counts. The gene calls are TRBV4-1 and TRBJ1-2, with TRBD1 as a possible D gene (5 bases). This CDR3 has 15 residues. Looked up from germline, CDR1 is MGHRA and CDR2 is YSYEKL. V was trimmed by 1 base and J by 6 bases, leaving 15 bases between them. DNA of the CDR3: TGCGCCAGCAGCCAAGTGGCAGGGATAATTAATGGCTACACCTTC. It codes for CASSQVAGIINGYTF.

The gene calls are TRBV5-1 and TRBJ2-4; D is perhaps TRBD1 or TRBD2 (5 bases each). The CDR3 extends over 12 amino acids. The germline V and J ends were trimmed by 3 bases and 8 bases, with 9 bases remaining between them. Germline V CDR1 and CDR2: SGHRS, YFSETQ. The CDR3 DNA is TGCGCCAGCAGCTGGATGGGGGACATTCAGTACTTC. Translating it yields CASSWMGDIQYF.

This clonotype was seen repeatedly, ten times or more. This chain uses TRBV5-1 with TRBJ2-7; 8 nucleotides match TRBD1. This CDR3 is 16 amino acids long. V was pared by 4 bases and J by 1 base, with 10 bases of the junction left unmatched. Germline CDR1 reads SGHRS; CDR2 reads YFSETQ. This CDR3 is CASSAIPGQASYEQYF. CDR3 bases: TGCGCCAGCAGCGCGATACCGGGACAGGCGTCCTACGAGCAGTACTTC.

Concerning this clonotype itself: This CDR3 is missing its conserved last phenylalanine or tryptophan, likely due to a read error. The chain is built from TRBV3-1 and TRBJ1-1; TRBD1 agrees at 7 bases. The CDR3 totals 13 residues. Germline V gene data show CDR1 as LGHDT and CDR2 as YNNKEL (reference sequence). With 1 base clipped from V and 4 bases from J, the junction kept 0 bases outside the gene matches. CDR3 nucleotide sequence: TGTGCCAGCAGCCAAGCAGGGGGCACTGAAGCTTTCTAT. Its protein is CASSQAGGTEAFY.

This clonotype was seen many times. The chain carries TRBV12-3 or TRBV12-4 and TRBJ1-1; D is perhaps TRBD1 (5 bases). The germline V and J ends were trimmed by 6 bases and 6 bases, with 23 bases remaining between them. The CDR3 loop spans 16 amino acids. CDR3 nucleotide sequence: TGTGCCAGCAGGTCCGGGACTGCTATTACTGGAGCTGAAGCTTTCTTT. It specifies CASRSGTAITGAEAFF.

The rearrangement uses TRBV6-2 or TRBV6-3 and TRBJ2-7; no definite D call. The CDR3 contains 14 residues. V was pared by 6 bases and J by 2 bases, with 14 bases between. The germline CDR1 and CDR2 sequences are MNHEY and SVGEGT. The CDR3 sequence: CASRESGNPYEQYF. In DNA form, the CDR3 reads TGTGCCAGCAGGGAGTCAGGCAACCCCTACGAGCAGTACTTC.

The sample holds many counts of this clonotype. This sequence joins TRBV30 and TRBJ1-1; no reliable D call. This CDR3 is 12 amino acids long. Germline CDR1 and CDR2: GTSNPN and SVGIG (reference sequence). Trimming cost V 0 bases and J 5 bases, with 7 bases left between them. CDR3 DNA sequence: TGTGCCTGGAGTGTACGCCTAACTGAAGCTTTCTTT. Protein sequence: CAWSVRLTEAFF.

At least ten counts were recorded for this clonotype. The chain links TRBV4-1 to TRBJ2-5; D gene ambiguous. CDR1 and CDR2 (germline): MGHRA, YSYEKL. The CDR3 is 11 amino acids. Trimming removed 2 bases from V and 5 bases from J, with 3 bases in between. The CDR3 region is CASSQRETQYF. As DNA, the CDR3 is TGCGCCAGCAGCCAACGGGAGACCCAGTACTTC.

The sample holds many counts of this clonotype. The chain recombines TRBV14 with TRBJ2-7, with D possibly TRBD2 on 5 matching bases. This CDR3 contains 11 residues. Trimming took off 6 bases at V and 6 bases at J, with 9 bases between the two ends. The germline gives CDR1 SGHDN, CDR2 FVKESK. The CDR3 coding sequence is TGTGCCAGCAGTCACGCGGGCGAGCAGTACTTC. This sequence encodes CASSHAGEQYF.

Comments on this clonotype: A much bigger clone sits one base away, suggesting this may be a read error. This is likely a read error, given that the CDR3 carries no conserved phenylalanine or tryptophan at its end. This chain connects TRBV27 to TRBJ1-5; 7 bases match TRBD1. The CDR3 covers 14 residues. Germline V gene sequence: CDR1 MNHEY, CDR2 SMNVEV (reference sequence). J was trimmed by 6 bases and V by 5 bases; bases with no gene match: 7. Written as DNA, the CDR3 is TGTGCCAGCAGTACACGACAGGGTACTCAGCCCCAGCATGTT. It encodes CASSTRQGTQPQHV.

This clonotype was picked up many times. This chain connects TRBV12-3 or TRBV12-4 to TRBJ2-4; 9 positions agree with TRBD1. The V gene end was trimmed by 7 bases and the J gene end by 0 bases; junction bases not matched to a gene: 13. The CDR3 consists of 18 residues. CDR3 DNA: TGTGCCAGCACCCTCGGGACAGGGTATCCTCTAGCCAAAAACATTCAGTACTTC. As protein: CASTLGTGYPLAKNIQYF.

This clonotype has more than one count but fewer than ten. The chain recombines TRBV7-9 with TRBJ2-6, with D unresolved. CDR1 and CDR2 from the germline V gene are SEHNR and FQNEAQ (reference sequence). This CDR3 has 15 residues. V lost 1 base, J lost 0 bases, and 4 bases lay in between. The CDR3 here is CASSLVTSGANVLTF. CDR3 nucleotide sequence: TGTGCCAGCAGCTTAGTCACCTCTGGGGCCAACGTCCTGACTTTC.